This T cell receptor beta chain appears in the sequencing data of a study of blood T cell repertoires in COVID-19. Study-wide background: PBMCs, B-cell-depleted T cells, or T cells provided the cDNA or gDNA that made up the material.

The CDR3 is 13 residues long. The trim removed 2 bases at V and 12 bases at J, leaving 8 bases unmatched. In germline, CDR1 is KGHSH, CDR2 LQKENI. TCRdb's copy holds only in-frame clones and misses some; the assay was immunoSEQ multiplex PCR. This repertoire shows 200,000 to 250,000 clones, around 86% found once; its top ten account for 8.5% to 10%. Participants spanned ages 18 to 89 years and resided in around 25 US areas. Clinical histories supplied by participants themselves formed the basis of cohort assignment. Sequencing was performed on PBMCs or T cells enriched from blood (not recorded which). This TCR came from a woman between 50 and 59 years old with acute COVID-19. V usage is TRBV18 and J usage is TRBJ1-2, with 8 bases matching TRBD1. CDR3 DNA: TGTGCCAGCTCACCAATACAGGGGGATTTCGACACCTTC. This encodes CASSPIQGDFDTF.